This TCR beta chain stems from a study of control samples from healthy donors and cancer patients. The assay was immunoSEQ multiplex PCR, and TCRdb's table has in-frame clones only and misses some. The sample contains about 130,000 clones, 85% to 95% of which appear only once. Trimming removed 1 base from V and 4 bases from J, with 9 bases in between. The CDR3 has 14 residues. Germline CDR1 is LGHDT and CDR2 is YNNKEL (reference sequence). The clonotype was recovered from a man aged 18-30 years in good health. Specimen: blood. V usage is TRBV3-1 (or the pseudogene TRBV3-2) and J usage is TRBJ2-3; a weak D match, TRBD2 (5 bases). CDR3 sequence (DNA): TGTGCCAGCAGCCAAGCTCTCGGGGCAGATACGCAGTATTTT. It is translated as CASSQALGADTQYF.